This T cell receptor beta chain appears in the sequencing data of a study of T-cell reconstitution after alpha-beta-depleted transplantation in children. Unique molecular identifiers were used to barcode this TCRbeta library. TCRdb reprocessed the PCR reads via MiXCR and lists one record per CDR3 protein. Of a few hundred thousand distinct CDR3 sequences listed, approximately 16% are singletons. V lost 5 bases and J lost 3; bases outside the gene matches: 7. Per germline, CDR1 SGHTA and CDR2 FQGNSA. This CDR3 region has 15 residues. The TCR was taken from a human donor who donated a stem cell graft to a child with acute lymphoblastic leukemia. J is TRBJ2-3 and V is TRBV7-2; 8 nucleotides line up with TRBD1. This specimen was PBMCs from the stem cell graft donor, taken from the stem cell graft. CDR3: CASSRQGSRTDTQYF. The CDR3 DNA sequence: TGTGCCAGCAGCCGACAGGGGTCGAGGACAGATACGCAGTATTTT.